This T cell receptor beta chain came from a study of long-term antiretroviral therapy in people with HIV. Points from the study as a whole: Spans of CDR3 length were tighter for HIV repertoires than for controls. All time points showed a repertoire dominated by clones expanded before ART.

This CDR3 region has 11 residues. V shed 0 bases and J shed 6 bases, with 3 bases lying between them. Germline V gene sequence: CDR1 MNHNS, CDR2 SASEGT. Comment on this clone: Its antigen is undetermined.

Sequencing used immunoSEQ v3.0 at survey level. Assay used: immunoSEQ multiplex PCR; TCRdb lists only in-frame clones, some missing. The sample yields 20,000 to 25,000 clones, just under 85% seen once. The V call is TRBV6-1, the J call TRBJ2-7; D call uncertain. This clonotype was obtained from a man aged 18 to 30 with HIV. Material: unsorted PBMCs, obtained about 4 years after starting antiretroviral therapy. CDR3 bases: TGTGCCAGCAGTGAAGCGCGCGAGCAGTACGTC. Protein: CASSEAREQYV.